This passage covers 2 T cell receptor beta chains from one sample sequenced in a study of blood T cell repertoires in COVID-19. Libraries were prepared by immunoSEQ multiplex PCR; TCRdb keeps only in-frame clonotypes and omits some of them. In the table there are about 300,000 clones, around four fifths of which are singletons. The sample consisted of peripheral blood. The receptors here all came from a woman in her forties or fifties who had recovered from COVID-19.

The chain couples TRBV3-1 (or the pseudogene TRBV3-2) to TRBJ2-7, with D uncertain. Trimming took off 1 base at V and 3 bases at J, with 13 bases between the two ends. Germline loops: CDR1 LGHDT, CDR2 YNNKEL (reference sequence). This CDR3 has 15 amino acids. This CDR3 reads CASSQALARSYEQYF. DNA of the CDR3: TGTGCCAGCAGCCAAGCTTTAGCTAGGAGCTACGAGCAGTACTTC.

This clone was seen a few times. The rearrangement uses TRBV7-2 and TRBJ2-7, with 7 nucleotides matching TRBD1. Germline V gives CDR1 SGHTA, CDR2 FQGNSA. This CDR3 contains 13 residues. V lost 4 bases, J lost 6 bases, and 6 bases stayed unmatched. Here the CDR3 reads CASSSQDRVEQYF. CDR3 bases: TGTGCCAGCAGCTCCCAAGACAGGGTCGAGCAGTACTTC.